The 28 T cell receptor beta chains below all came from one sample that was sequenced in a study of glioma-infiltrating T cells. TCR alpha and beta CDR3 regions were amplified from RNA using iRepertoire nested multiplex PCR. TCRdb processed the multiplex PCR reads anew with MiXCR; each CDR3 protein has one entry. The data show some 90,000 distinct CDR3 sequences, about 40% seen once. Sequencing input: glioma tissue, nonneoplastic brain tissue, or PBMCs (not recorded which). The receptors stem from a human donor with low-grade glioma or glioblastoma, undergoing nonglioma brain surgery, or in good health (not recorded which).

With respect to this clonotype: This may stem from a read error, because a much larger clone lies one nucleotide away. This chain uses TRBV12-5 with TRBJ2-7; maybe TRBD1 (7 bases). Per the germline V gene, CDR1 is LGHNT and CDR2 is FRNRAP. The CDR3 runs 13 residues. The CDR3 DNA follows: TGTTCTAGCGCTCAAGGGGGCGGCTACGAGCAGTACTTC. Its protein is CSSAQGGGYEQYF.

The table lists this clonotype with many counts. The genes are TRBV12-3 or TRBV12-4 and TRBJ1-2; D is ambiguous. This CDR3 is 13 amino acids long. Trimming shortened V by 6 bases and J by 8 bases, and 16 bases separated the two germline ends. CDR3 DNA sequence: TGTGCCAGCAGCCGCTCAGAGGTCCGGGGCTACACCTTC. Its translation: CASSRSEVRGYTF.

This chain connects TRBV7-3 to TRBJ2-2; 7 bases map to TRBD2. CDR3 length: 17 residues. The J segment lost 4 bases and the V segment lost 4 bases, leaving 12 bases of the junction unmatched. CDR1 and CDR2 (germline): SGHTA, FQGTGA. The CDR3 nucleotides read TGTGCCAGCAGCTCAGTTTTTGGCGGGAGAGGCACCGGGGAGCTGTTTTTT. Translated: CASSSVFGGRGTGELFF. The full variable domain, with the rest looked up from reference TRBV7-3 and TRBJ2-2, is GAGVSQTPSNKVTEKGKYVELRCDPISGHTALYWYRQSLGQGPEFLIYFQGTGAADDSGLPNDRFFAVRPEGSVSTLKIQRTERGDSAVYLCASSSVFGGRGTGELFFGEGSRLTVL.

The V call is TRBV5-4, the J call TRBJ2-1, with TRBD2 matching over 14 bases. Germline-derived CDR1 and CDR2 are SGHNT and YYREEE (reference sequence). V lost 4 bases, J lost 9 bases, and 6 bases stayed unmatched. The CDR3 is 15 amino acids. In nucleotides, the CDR3 is TGTGCCAGCAGCCTCAGGACTAGCGGGAGGAGTGAGCAGTTCTTC. Residues: CASSLRTSGRSEQFF. Drawing the rest from reference TRBV5-4 and TRBJ2-1, the complete variable domain is ETGVTQSPTHLIKTRGQQVTLRCSSQSGHNTVSWYQQALGQGPQFIFQYYREEENGRGNFPPRFSGLQFPNYSSELNVNALELDDSALYLCASSLRTSGRSEQFFGPGTRLTVL.

Here the CDR3 reads CASSLQEAGIGELFF. CDR3 in DNA: TGCGCCAGCAGCTTGCAGGAGGCCGGTATCGGGGAGCTGTTTTTT. The J gene is TRBJ2-2, the V gene TRBV5-1; D is perhaps TRBD2 (5 bases). The CDR3 length is 15 residues. CDR1 is SGHRS and CDR2 is YFSETQ in the germline V gene. V lost 1 base and J 7 bases, leaving 14 bases between the germline ends.

In this sample, this clonotype turned up a few times. The chain has TRBV5-5 and TRBJ2-7, with TRBD1 matching over 9 bases. V gave up 5 bases and J gave up 5 bases; unmatched junction bases: 11. Looked up from germline, CDR1 is SGHKS and CDR2 is YYEKEE (reference sequence). The CDR3 length is 15 residues. The CDR3 spells CASSLPGQGIHEQYF. The CDR3 DNA is TGTGCCAGCAGTCTTCCGGGACAGGGCATCCACGAGCAGTACTTC.

Ten or more counts support this clonotype. The CDR3 sequence: CASSMTPTYEQYF. CDR3 DNA: TGTGCCAGTAGTATGACCCCCACCTACGAGCAGTACTTC. The rearrangement uses TRBV19 and TRBJ2-7; D is unclear. In germline, CDR1 is LNHDA, CDR2 SQIVND (reference sequence). This CDR3 is built from 13 residues. Trimming took off 3 bases at V and 2 bases at J, with 8 bases between the two ends.

This clonotype was picked up many times. This chain connects TRBV20-1 to TRBJ2-5, with 7 bases matching TRBD1. This CDR3 has 13 residues. V dropped 3 bases and J dropped 2; count of bases not matched to a gene: 3. CDR1 is DFQATT and CDR2 is SNEGSKA in the germline V gene (reference sequence). CDR3 nucleotides: TGCAGTGCTAGTAGACAGGGACAAGAGACCCAGTACTTC. It encodes CSASRQGQETQYF.

J is TRBJ2-5 and V is TRBV6-9, with TRBD2 matching over 7 bases. The CDR3 runs to 17 residues. The junction had 12 bases not matched to a gene; V was cut back by 4 bases and J by 1 base. Germline values: CDR1 MNHGY, CDR2 SVAAGI. Here the CDR3 DNA reads TGTGCCAGCAGTTTCGCACTAGCGAGAGGTCTCCAAGAGACCCAGTACTTC. It translates to CASSFALARGLQETQYF.

This clonotype was seen repeatedly, ten times or more. V and J are TRBV29-1 and TRBJ2-1; TRBD2 agrees at 10 bases. Trimming at V came to 5 bases and at J to 5 bases, leaving 15 bases not matched to a gene. The CDR3 spans 17 residues. The germline gives CDR1 SQVTM, CDR2 ANQGSEA. The CDR3 sequence is CSVTRLAGVSPNNEQFF. The CDR3 region has the DNA TGCAGCGTTACACGGCTAGCGGGAGTGTCTCCCAACAATGAGCAGTTCTTC.

The table lists this clonotype with many counts. Here the CDR3 reads CASSLRGSYGYTF. The CDR3 coding sequence is TGTGCCAGCAGCCTCAGGGGATCCTATGGCTACACCTTC. This sequence joins TRBV27 and TRBJ1-2, with D perhaps matching TRBD1 (6 bases). Germline CDR1 reads MNHEY; CDR2 reads SMNVEV (reference sequence). V lost 6 bases and J lost 4, with 12 bases in between. The CDR3 is 13 amino acids.

This clonotype was counted many times. The J gene is TRBJ2-3, the V gene TRBV5-1, with 8 nucleotides matching TRBD1. The CDR3 sequence is 16 residues long. The V gene end was trimmed by 0 bases and the J gene end by 0 bases; junction bases not matched to a gene: 3. CDR1 and CDR2 from the germline V gene are SGHRS and YFSETQ. As DNA, the CDR3 is TGCGCCAGCAGCTTGGCAGGGGGCGCGAGCACAGATACGCAGTATTTT. It is translated as CASSLAGGASTDTQYF.

About this clonotype: This may come from a read error, since a much larger clone is one base off. The CDR3 does not end in the conserved phenylalanine or tryptophan, so this is likely a read error. The limits of the CDR3 on the DNA are not certain, so only TCRdb's listed CDR3 is given. This chain links TRBV7-2 with TRBJ2-1; the table's D call, TRBD1, has no DNA check behind it. Including both end residues, the CDR3 is 14 amino acids long. Germline V gene data show CDR1 as SGHTA and CDR2 as FQGNSA. The CDR3 sequence is CASSLYGKYNEQLL.

With regard to this clonotype: A read error is possible here, since a much larger clone lies one base away. The rearrangement uses TRBV18 and TRBJ1-1; D uncertain. The CDR3 runs 13 residues. Per germline, CDR1 KGHSH and CDR2 LQKENI. In DNA form, the CDR3 reads TGTGCCAGCTCACCGAACCAGAACGCTGAAGCTTTCTTT. Amino acid sequence: CASSPNQNAEAFF.

This clonotype was seen only a few times. One end of the junction varies from germline; a read error may be responsible. This sequence joins TRBV28 and TRBJ2-3; weak D call: TRBD1 (6 bases). This CDR3 region has 13 residues. Germline lookup yields CDR1 MDHEN and CDR2 SYDVKM. The CDR3: CASSLGGTDPQYF. The CDR3 DNA reads as TGTGCCAGCAGTTTAGGGGGCACAGATCCGCAGTATTTT.

This clonotype has at least ten counts. The chain joins TRBV4-2 to TRBJ1-5, with TRBD1 as a possible D gene (6 bases). CDR1 and CDR2 (germline): LGHNA, YNFKEQ. V was shortened by 0 bases and J by 7 bases, with 16 bases between the two germline ends. The CDR3 has 16 amino acids. The CDR3 protein is CASSQEGNTQGQPQHF. The CDR3 nucleotides are TGTGCCAGCAGCCAAGAAGGGAACACACAGGGCCAGCCCCAGCATTTT.

Concerning this clonotype: A read error is likely, as this CDR3 ends without the conserved phenylalanine or tryptophan. This chain joins TRBV27 and TRBJ2-5, with 7 bases lining up with TRBD2. Germline CDR1 reads MNHEY; CDR2 reads SMNVEV (reference sequence). CDR3 length: 15 amino acids. CDR3 region: CASSSSWTSQETQYS. CDR3 coding DNA: TGTGCCAGCAGTTCCTCCTGGACTAGTCAAGAAACCCAGTACTCC.

The rearrangement links TRBV5-5 to TRBJ2-2, with unresolved D. This CDR3 is 13 amino acids long. Trimming stripped 0 bases from V and 10 bases from J, with 10 bases between. Germline CDR1 reads SGHKS; CDR2 reads YYEKEE (reference sequence). CDR3 coding DNA: TGTGCCAGCAGCTTGGCCATGAAGGAGGAGCTGTTTTTT. Translated: CASSLAMKEELFF.

Remarks on this clonotype: The junction departs from germline at one end; a sequencing error may be responsible. V and J are TRBV3-1 and TRBJ2-5; possibly TRBD1 or TRBD2 for D (6 bases each). The CDR3 consists of 16 residues. CDR1 is LGHDT and CDR2 is YNNKEL in the germline V gene (reference sequence). CDR3 sequence (DNA): TGTGTCAGCAGCCAAGCAATGCCGGGGGCGCGGGAGACCCAGTACTTC. Translation gives CVSSQAMPGARETQYF.

To note about this clonotype: Being one base from a much bigger clone, this may be a read error. This rearrangement joins TRBV12-3 or TRBV12-4 to TRBJ1-4; D ambiguous. Trimming stripped 7 bases from V and 2 bases from J, with 17 bases between. The CDR3 covers 16 residues. The CDR3 region has the DNA TGTGCCAGCATACCGAGAGGAGGAGGCACTAATGAAAAACTGTTTTTT. Protein sequence: CASIPRGGGTNEKLFF.

This clonotype showed up just a few times. This may arise from a read error, as a much more abundant clone is one base away. This chain joins TRBV7-9 and TRBJ2-1, with TRBD2 as a possible D gene (5 bases). Looked up from germline, CDR1 is SEHNR and CDR2 is FQNEAQ (reference sequence). This CDR3 is 13 amino acids long. CDR3 sequence: CAGSEPGINEQFF. The CDR3 DNA is TGTGCCGGCAGCGAACCGGGAATTAATGAGCAGTTCTTC.

This clonotype came up many times. The chain recombines TRBV4-1 with TRBJ2-1; perhaps D is TRBD1 or TRBD2 (5 bases each). The CDR3 consists of 12 residues. CDR1 is MGHRA, CDR2 YSYEKL, per germline. V lost 1 base and J 11 bases, leaving 9 bases between the germline ends. CDR3 DNA: TGCGCCAGCAGCCAAGGCCGGGACCAGCAGTTCTTC. Translated, it gives CASSQGRDQQFF.

This clonotype was recorded many times. The chain joins TRBV24-1 to TRBJ2-1; D is perhaps TRBD2 (6 bases). There are 16 residues in the CDR3. Trimming pared 0 bases from V and 6 bases from J, leaving 14 bases between. Per the germline V gene, CDR1 is KGHDR and CDR2 is SFDVKD. The CDR3 spells CATSDLRRDGFNEQFF. In DNA, the CDR3 is TGTGCCACCAGTGATTTGAGGCGGGACGGATTCAATGAGCAGTTCTTC.

Many counts were recorded for this clonotype. The chain is built from TRBV19 and TRBJ2-7; D unclear. The V gene's germline CDR1 is LNHDA and CDR2 SQIVND (reference sequence). Trimming shortened V by 3 bases and J by 1 base, and 13 bases separated the two germline ends. The CDR3 is made up of 15 amino acids. CDR3 region: CASSIDMGWSYEQYF. The CDR3 coding sequence is TGTGCCAGTAGTATTGATATGGGGTGGTCCTACGAGCAGTACTTC.

The table lists this clonotype with many counts. The chain recombines TRBV2 with TRBJ1-2; 12 bases map to TRBD1. This CDR3 spans 15 amino acids. Losses at the gene ends were 6 bases for V and 8 bases for J; bases not matched to a gene: 10. The germline gives CDR1 SNHLY, CDR2 FYNNEI. In nucleotides, the CDR3 is TGTGCCAGCAGCTCGGCGGGACAGGGGGCGGCCGGCTACACCTTC. Amino acid sequence: CASSSAGQGAAGYTF.

This clonotype was seen repeatedly, ten times or more. J is TRBJ2-4 and V is TRBV27; D possibly corresponds to TRBD1 (6 bases). CDR3 length: 13 amino acids. The ends were cut back, 5 bases at V and 7 bases at J, with 12 bases in the middle. Germline lookup yields CDR1 MNHEY and CDR2 SMNVEV (reference sequence). CDR3 sequence reads: CASSRGYGNIQYF. The CDR3 DNA reads TGTGCCAGCAGTAGGGGGTATGGGAACATTCAGTACTTC.

The gene calls are TRBV4-1 and TRBJ2-7; the match to TRBD1 covers 10 bases. Trimming took 6 bases from V and 5 from J; bases not matched to a gene: 16. The germline V gene has CDR1 MGHRA and CDR2 YSYEKL. The CDR3 has 17 amino acids. The CDR3, as DNA: TGCGCCAGCAGTCCACAGCTAGGGGACAGGGGAATTGACGAGCAGTACTTC. Its translation is CASSPQLGDRGIDEQYF.

In its sample, this clonotype was seen a few times. The rearrangement links TRBV18 to TRBJ1-5; weak D call: TRBD1 (6 bases). The CDR3 covers 15 residues. Germline CDR1 reads KGHSH; CDR2 reads LQKENI. V lost 7 bases and J 2 bases, leaving 15 bases between the germline ends. The CDR3 DNA reads TGTGCCAGCTACCTGGACAGAGGTGGCAATCAGCCCCAGCATTTT. This gives the protein CASYLDRGGNQPQHF.